This T cell receptor (beta chain) derives from a study of blood T cell repertoires in COVID-19. Study details: Collection of acute and convalescent COVID-19 samples took place in the United States, Italy and Spain.

Followed over time, Seattle patients had been enrolled while infection was active. Germline CDR1 is SGHDT and CDR2 is YYEEEE. This CDR3 has 12 residues. V was pared by 6 bases and J by 6 bases, with 9 bases between. Per the original data handling: For nucleated cells, counts were estimated from reference gene primer amplification. TCRdb keeps only in-frame clones here, not all; method: immunoSEQ multiplex PCR. V and J calls and clone size are copied from that table; D and trimming were computed from the DNA. The repertoire consists of more than 150,000 clones, with around 90% occurring once and the leading ten covering approximately 0.6%.

The source of this sequence is a man in his fifties or sixties with COVID-19, enrolled during active disease. Sequencing was performed on peripheral blood. The gene calls are TRBV5-6 and TRBJ2-2; D gene uncertain. CDR3 coding DNA: TGTGCCAGCAAGAGAGGATCCGGGGAGCTGTTTTTT. It yields the protein CASKRGSGELFF.